This entry is about one T cell receptor beta chain. The target antigen is unknown. Patients aged 18 to 65 had newly diagnosed hyperthyroidism that had lasted under 2 months. RNA transcripts gave rise to amplified TCR beta CDR3 regions. HTBI primers were employed in a first-round RT-PCR of the TCR CDR3. Each CDR3 protein gets one entry after TCRdb re-called the multiplex PCR reads with MiXCR. The sample contains a few hundred thousand distinct CDR3 sequences, around 42% of which appear only once. The data are from a study of T cells in Graves' hyperthyroidism and ophthalmopathy. Study outcomes and limitations: Most clonotypes expanded in the thyroid (above 0.001) were also present in blood.

V shed 4 bases and J 1 base; nucleotides not matched to a gene: 13. The germline V gene has CDR1 SGHKS and CDR2 YYEKEE (reference sequence). This CDR3 has 18 residues. The chain carries TRBV5-5 and TRBJ2-5, with 10 bases fitting TRBD1. The receptor was isolated from a young woman with Graves' hyperthyroidism. The specimen was peripheral blood or thyroid tissue (not recorded which). The CDR3 sequence is CASSPGQGNVGGQETQYF. The CDR3 coding sequence is TGTGCCAGCAGCCCGGGACAGGGGAATGTAGGTGGCCAAGAGACCCAGTACTTC.